The 23 T cell receptor beta chains in this list originate from one sample, sequenced in a study of OX40 agonist ivuxolimab in advanced cancers. TCRdb's table, derived via immunoSEQ multiplex PCR, lists solely in-frame clones and lacks some. The sample records 100,000 or so clones, 70% to 85% being singletons. Sequencing used CD4+ or CD8+ T cells sorted from blood, obtained in a trial of the OX40 agonist ivuxolimab. Every receptor here comes from an adult with an advanced solid tumor such as melanoma, head and neck, liver or kidney cancer.

The V call is TRBV6-6, the J call TRBJ1-2; D is possibly TRBD1 (5 bases). CDR1 MNHNY and CDR2 SVGAGI come from the germline V gene (reference sequence). The ends were cut back, 0 bases at V and 4 bases at J, with 6 bases in the middle. There are 13 residues in the CDR3. The CDR3 spells CASSYSDSYGYTF. The CDR3 nucleotides read TGTGCCAGCAGTTACTCCGACAGCTATGGCTACACCTTC.

The chain carries TRBV6-5 and TRBJ1-2, with D unresolved. Trimming shortened V by 5 bases and J by 4 bases, and 11 bases separated the two germline ends. There are 13 residues in the CDR3. Germline values: CDR1 MNHEY, CDR2 SVGAGI. The CDR3 nucleotides are TGTGCCAGCAGTCAGGACGGAACCTATGGCTACACCTTC. As protein: CASSQDGTYGYTF.

Only one count was recorded for this clone. This rearrangement joins TRBV9 to TRBJ1-3; 10 bases line up with TRBD1. With 3 bases clipped from V and 8 bases from J, the junction kept 8 bases outside the gene matches. The CDR3 sequence is 15 residues long. Germline V gene sequence: CDR1 SGDLS, CDR2 YYNGEE. The CDR3 coding sequence is TGTGCCAGCAGCGCCCTCAGACAGGGGGCGGACACCATATATTTT. Translation gives CASSALRQGADTIYF. Full variable domain (remainder filled in from reference TRBV9 and TRBJ1-3): DSGVTQTPKHLITATGQRVTLRCSPRSGDLSVYWYQQSLDQGLQFLIQYYNGEERAKGNILERFSAQQFPDLHSELNLSSLELGDSALYFCASSALRQGADTIYFGEGSWLTVV.

The chain combines TRBV9 with TRBJ1-4, with D unclear. In germline, CDR1 is SGDLS, CDR2 YYNGEE. V shed 6 bases and J shed 0 bases, with 12 bases lying between them. CDR3 length: 15 residues. The CDR3 region is CASNGAGTTNEKLFF. The CDR3, as DNA: TGTGCCAGCAATGGCGCGGGGACAACTAATGAAAAACTGTTTTTT.

The chain couples TRBV25-1 to TRBJ2-2; TRBD2 aligns across 7 bases. V lost 2 bases, J lost 2 bases, and 8 bases stayed unmatched. Germline V gene data show CDR1 as MGHDK and CDR2 as SYGVNS. CDR3 length: 17 residues. In DNA, the CDR3 is TGTGCCAGCAGTGAAAGATCAAAGCGGGGCAACACCGGGGAGCTGTTTTTT. Its translation is CASSERSKRGNTGELFF.

This sequence joins TRBV30 and TRBJ1-3; 8 bases match TRBD1. Germline CDR1 GTSNPN, CDR2 SVGIG (reference sequence). The V gene end was trimmed by 4 bases and the J gene end by 0 bases; junction bases not matched to a gene: 8. The CDR3 totals 16 residues. Here the CDR3 reads CAWTAGGLSSGNTIYF. CDR3 in DNA: TGTGCCTGGACGGCAGGGGGCTTGAGCTCTGGAAACACCATATATTTT.

This sequence joins TRBV10-1 and TRBJ2-5, with D possibly matching TRBD1 (6 bases). This CDR3 region has 14 residues. Trimming cost V 0 bases and J 5 bases, with 10 bases left between them. Germline-derived CDR1 and CDR2 are WNHNN and SYGVQD (reference sequence). CDR3 protein: CASSESGATETQYF. In nucleotides, the CDR3 is TGCGCCAGCAGTGAGTCGGGGGCGACGGAGACCCAGTACTTC.

This chain uses TRBV6-1 with TRBJ2-5, with 8 bases that match TRBD2. V lost 6 bases and J lost 4; bases outside the gene matches: 10. From germline, CDR1 is MNHNS and CDR2 SASEGT. The CDR3 loop spans 15 amino acids. The CDR3 sequence: CASSPRPAGGETQYF. CDR3 nucleotides: TGTGCCAGCAGCCCCCGACCCGCGGGGGGAGAGACCCAGTACTTC.

This chain joins TRBV28 and TRBJ2-4; D uncertain. Per germline, CDR1 MDHEN and CDR2 SYDVKM. V was trimmed by 3 bases and J by 9 bases, leaving 9 bases between them. This CDR3 has 12 residues. The CDR3 spells CASSLQTTIQYF. In DNA, the CDR3 is TGTGCCAGCAGTTTGCAGACAACCATTCAGTACTTC.

CDR3 sequence (DNA): TGCAGCTCCCGGGGGGACGACGGCTACACCTTC. This codes for CSSRGDDGYTF. The chain combines TRBV29-1 with TRBJ1-2, with D maybe TRBD1 (5 bases). This CDR3 has 11 residues. The V gene lost 8 bases and the J gene lost 8 bases, with 15 bases spanning the gap. Germline lookup yields CDR1 SQVTM and CDR2 ANQGSEA.

The chain recombines TRBV7-2 with TRBJ1-2; 9 bases are a match to TRBD1. The J segment lost 8 bases and the V segment lost 4 bases, leaving 8 bases of the junction unmatched. The CDR3 totals 14 residues. Germline lookup yields CDR1 SGHTA and CDR2 FQGNSA. In nucleotides, the CDR3 is TGTGCCAGCAGCTCCCGGGACAGGGTATCCGGCTACACCTTC. Translated: CASSSRDRVSGYTF.

This clone was found a few times. This chain uses TRBV27 with TRBJ2-7; no definite D call. V lost 4 bases to trimming and J lost 4 bases, with 11 bases between them. The CDR3 extends over 13 amino acids. CDR1 and CDR2 from the germline V gene are MNHEY and SMNVEV (reference sequence). The DNA of the CDR3 is TGTGCCAGCAGTTCCCCCCTTGGATACGAGCAGTACTTC. The encoded protein is CASSSPLGYEQYF.

The CDR3: CASIVLGGNTQYF. CDR3 DNA: TGTGCCAGCATAGTTCTCGGAGGGAATACGCAGTATTTT. The chain joins TRBV11-2 to TRBJ2-3; D is possibly TRBD2 (6 bases). This CDR3 contains 13 residues. Trimming cost V 7 bases and J 7 bases, with 15 bases left between them. Germline CDR1 reads SGHAT; CDR2 reads FQNNGV. Full variable domain (rest looked up from reference TRBV11-2 and TRBJ2-3): EAGVAQSPRYKIIEKRQSVAFWCNPISGHATLYWYQQILGQGPKLLIQFQNNGVVDDSQLPKDRFSAERLKGVDSTLKIQPAKLEDSAVYLCASIVLGGNTQYFGPGTRLTVL.

V is TRBV9 and J is TRBJ1-1; unclear D gene. The CDR3 is made up of 16 amino acids. Germline CDR1 reads SGDLS; CDR2 reads YYNGEE. Trimming pared 4 bases from V and 0 bases from J, leaving 16 bases between. The CDR3 nucleotides read TGTGCCAGCAGCCCCCGCGGACGGGCCATGAACACTGAAGCTTTCTTT. This codes for CASSPRGRAMNTEAFF.

This clone was observed a handful of times. The genes are TRBV7-9 and TRBJ2-3, with D possibly matching TRBD1 (5 bases). This CDR3 has 19 residues. The germline gives CDR1 SEHNR, CDR2 FQNEAQ (reference sequence). V shed 5 bases and J shed 2 bases, with 26 bases lying between them. For the CDR3, the DNA is TGTGCCAGCAGCCCCGGGTTAGGCGACAGTTATCGGCTCACAGATACGCAGTATTTT. It codes for CASSPGLGDSYRLTDTQYF.

The chain joins TRBV18 to TRBJ2-7; no reliable D call. The V end lost 6 bases, the J end lost 1 base, and 16 bases lay between the germline ends. This CDR3 is built from 15 residues. Germline CDR1 reads KGHSH; CDR2 reads LQKENI. CDR3 nucleotides: TGTGCCAGCTCTCCGCAGGACGGTACATCCTACGAGCAGTACTTC. Amino acids: CASSPQDGTSYEQYF.

The CDR3 nucleotides are TGTGCCACCAGCAGCGGAAGGGCAGGGTCCCCTGGCTACACCTTC. The encoded protein is CATSSGRAGSPGYTF. The chain carries TRBV15 and TRBJ1-2; a weak D match, TRBD1 (5 bases). Trimming removed 3 bases from V and 7 bases from J, with 18 bases in between. CDR1 LNHNV and CDR2 YYDKDF come from the germline V gene (reference sequence). CDR3 length equals 15 residues.

The chain has TRBV4-1 and TRBJ2-7; D is possibly TRBD2 (6 bases). Germline values: CDR1 MGHRA, CDR2 YSYEKL. The CDR3 spans 14 residues. V gave up 1 base and J gave up 2 bases, with 9 bases separating them. CDR3 nucleotide sequence: TGCGCCAGCAGCCAAGGGGACTTTCCCTACGAGCAGTACTTC. This sequence encodes CASSQGDFPYEQYF.

V gene TRBV19 combines with J gene TRBJ2-3, with 9 bases lining up with TRBD2. CDR3 length: 18 amino acids. The junction had 17 bases not matched to a gene; V was cut back by 5 bases and J by 5 bases. Germline CDR1 reads LNHDA; CDR2 reads SQIVND (reference sequence). The CDR3 DNA reads TGTGCCAGTAGTGCCGCCTACTATGGCGGGGGGGCGAAAGATACGCAGTATTTT. Protein: CASSAAYYGGGAKDTQYF.

The chain is built from TRBV28 and TRBJ2-1; a weak D match, TRBD1 (6 bases). V was trimmed by 5 bases and J by 4 bases, leaving 18 bases between them. Looked up from germline, CDR1 is MDHEN and CDR2 is SYDVKM. The CDR3 spans 16 residues. CDR3 nucleotide sequence: TGTGCCAGCAGTCACCCAAGGGGGACGGTGTACAATGAGCAGTTCTTC. Protein sequence: CASSHPRGTVYNEQFF.

V usage is TRBV5-6 and J usage is TRBJ2-3; 11 nucleotides align to TRBD2. CDR1 SGHDT and CDR2 YYEEEE come from the germline V gene. This CDR3 has 16 residues. Trimming at V came to 1 base and at J to 1 base, leaving 2 bases not matched to a gene. Written as DNA, the CDR3 is TGTGCCAGCAGCTTGATACTAGCGGGGGGCACAGATACGCAGTATTTT. Translated, it gives CASSLILAGGTDTQYF.

The chain couples TRBV5-1 to TRBJ2-2, with TRBD2 identical over 8 bases. Germline V CDR1 and CDR2: SGHRS, YFSETQ. V shed 3 bases, J shed 6 bases, and the junction held 7 bases outside the gene matches. This CDR3 has 15 residues. The CDR3 DNA reads as TGCGCCAGCAGCTCCGGGACTAGGAGTCCCGGGGAGCTGTTTTTT. Protein: CASSSGTRSPGELFF.

V gene TRBV5-6 combines with J gene TRBJ2-3, with 10 bases fitting TRBD2. This CDR3 has 15 residues. Unmatched junction bases numbered 5, after V lost 4 bases and J lost 3 bases. Per germline, CDR1 SGHDT and CDR2 YYEEEE. For the CDR3, the DNA is TGTGCCAGCAGCGTGACTAGCGGGCTAACAGATACGCAGTATTTT. This translates into CASSVTSGLTDTQYF.